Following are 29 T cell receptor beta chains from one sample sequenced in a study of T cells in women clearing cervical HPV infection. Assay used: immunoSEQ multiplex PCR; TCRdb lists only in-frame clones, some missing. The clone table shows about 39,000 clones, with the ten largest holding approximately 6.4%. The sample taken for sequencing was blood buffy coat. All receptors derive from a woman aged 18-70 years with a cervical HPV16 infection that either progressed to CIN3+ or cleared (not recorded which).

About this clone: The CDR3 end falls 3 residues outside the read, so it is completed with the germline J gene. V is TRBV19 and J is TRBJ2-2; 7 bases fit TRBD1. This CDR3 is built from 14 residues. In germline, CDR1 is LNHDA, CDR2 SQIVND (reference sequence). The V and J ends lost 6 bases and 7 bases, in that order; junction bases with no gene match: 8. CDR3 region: CASRRGLGDGELFF. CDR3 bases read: TGTGCCAGTAGGAGGGGGCTTGGTGACGGGGAG.

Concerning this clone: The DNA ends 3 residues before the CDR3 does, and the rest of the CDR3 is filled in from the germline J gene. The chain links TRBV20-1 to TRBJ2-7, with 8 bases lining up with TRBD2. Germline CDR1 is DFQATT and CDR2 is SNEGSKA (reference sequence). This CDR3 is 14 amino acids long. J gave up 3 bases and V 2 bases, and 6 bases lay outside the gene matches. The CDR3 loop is CSARIERGNYEQYF. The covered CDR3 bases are TGCAGTGCTAGAATAGAGCGGGGGAACTACGAG.

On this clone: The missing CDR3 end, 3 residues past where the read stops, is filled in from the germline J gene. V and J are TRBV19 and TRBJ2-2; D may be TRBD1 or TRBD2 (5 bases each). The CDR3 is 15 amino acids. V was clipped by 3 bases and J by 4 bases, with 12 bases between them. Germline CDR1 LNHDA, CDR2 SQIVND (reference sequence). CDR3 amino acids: CASSIKARGTGELFF. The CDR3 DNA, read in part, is TGTGCCAGTAGTATCAAAGCGAGGGGCACCGGGGAG.

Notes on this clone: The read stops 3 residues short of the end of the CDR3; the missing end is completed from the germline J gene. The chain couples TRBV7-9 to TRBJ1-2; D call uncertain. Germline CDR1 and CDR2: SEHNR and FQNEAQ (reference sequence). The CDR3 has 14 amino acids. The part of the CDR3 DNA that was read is TGTGCCAGCAGCTTAGACAGATATCCCTACGAC. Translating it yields CASSLDRYPYD. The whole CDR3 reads CASSLDRYPYDYTF.

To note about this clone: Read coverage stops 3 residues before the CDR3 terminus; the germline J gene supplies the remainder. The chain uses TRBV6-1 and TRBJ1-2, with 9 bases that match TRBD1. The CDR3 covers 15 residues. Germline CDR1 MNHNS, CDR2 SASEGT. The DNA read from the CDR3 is TGTGCCAGCAGTGATGGACAGGGGAACAAAAACATC. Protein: CASSDGQGNKNI. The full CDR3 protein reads CASSDGQGNKNIYTF.

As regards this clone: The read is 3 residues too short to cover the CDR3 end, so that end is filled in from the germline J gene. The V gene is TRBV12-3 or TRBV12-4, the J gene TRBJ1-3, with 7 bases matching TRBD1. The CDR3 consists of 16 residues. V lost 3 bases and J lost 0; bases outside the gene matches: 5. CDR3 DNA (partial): TGTGCCAGCAGTTTGGGACAGTCCTACTCTGGAAACACC. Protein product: CASSLGQSYSGNT. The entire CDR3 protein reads CASSLGQSYSGNTIYF.

The CDR3 bases that were read are TGTGCCAGCAGCGCTAGCGGGGCGGGAAATGAG. Translation gives CASSASGAGNE. The entire CDR3 sequence reads CASSASGAGNEQFF. The chain joins TRBV7-9 to TRBJ2-1, with TRBD2 matching over 9 bases. The CDR3 extends 3 residues past the end of the read, so its final part is completed from the germline J gene. Germline V gives CDR1 SEHNR, CDR2 FQNEAQ (reference sequence). CDR3 length equals 14 residues. After removal of 5 bases from V and 7 bases from J, the junction contained 6 bases not matched to a gene.

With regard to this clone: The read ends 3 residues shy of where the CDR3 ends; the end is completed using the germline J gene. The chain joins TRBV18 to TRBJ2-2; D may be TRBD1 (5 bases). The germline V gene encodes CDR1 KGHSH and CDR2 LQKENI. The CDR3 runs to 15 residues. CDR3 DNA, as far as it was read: TGTGCCAGCTCGGAACAGAGCTCTGGGGCCAACGTG. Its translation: CASSEQSSGANV. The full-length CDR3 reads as CASSEQSSGANVLFF.

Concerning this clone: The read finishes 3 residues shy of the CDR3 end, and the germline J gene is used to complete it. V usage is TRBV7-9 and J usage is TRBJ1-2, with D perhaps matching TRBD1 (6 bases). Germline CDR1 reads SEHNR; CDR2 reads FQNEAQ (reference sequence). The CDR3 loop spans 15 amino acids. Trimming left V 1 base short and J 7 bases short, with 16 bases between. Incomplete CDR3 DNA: TGTGCCAGCAGCTTAGGGCCGCAGGGGTTAAGTGGC. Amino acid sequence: CASSLGPQGLSG. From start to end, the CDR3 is CASSLGPQGLSGYTF.

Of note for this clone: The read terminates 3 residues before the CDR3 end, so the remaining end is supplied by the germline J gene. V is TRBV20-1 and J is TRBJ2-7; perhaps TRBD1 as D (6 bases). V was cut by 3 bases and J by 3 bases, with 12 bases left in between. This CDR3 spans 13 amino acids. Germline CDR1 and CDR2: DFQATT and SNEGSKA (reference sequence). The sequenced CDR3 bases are TGCAGTGCTAGGGGGTGGGGGCTCTACGAG. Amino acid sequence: CSARGWGLYE. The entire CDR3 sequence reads CSARGWGLYEQYF.

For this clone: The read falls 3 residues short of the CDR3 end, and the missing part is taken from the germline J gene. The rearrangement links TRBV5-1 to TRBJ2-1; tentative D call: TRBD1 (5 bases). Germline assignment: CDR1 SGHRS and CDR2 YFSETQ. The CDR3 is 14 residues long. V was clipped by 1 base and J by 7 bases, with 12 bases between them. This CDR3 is CASSLTTAANEQFF. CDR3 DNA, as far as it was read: TGCGCCAGCAGCTTGACGACAGCCGCAAATGAG. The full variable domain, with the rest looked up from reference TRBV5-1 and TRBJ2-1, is KAGVTQTPRYLIKTRGQQVTLSCSPISGHRSVSWYQQTPGQGLQFLFEYFSETQRNKGNFPGRFSGRQFSNSRSEMNVSTLELGDSALYLCASSLTTAANEQFFGPGTRLTVL.

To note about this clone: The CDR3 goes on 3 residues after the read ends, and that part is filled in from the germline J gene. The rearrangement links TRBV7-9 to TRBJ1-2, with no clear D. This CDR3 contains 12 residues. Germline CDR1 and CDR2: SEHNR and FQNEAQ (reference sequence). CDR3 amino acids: CASSYDSRDYTF. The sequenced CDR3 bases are TGTGCCAGCAGTTATGACTCACGCGAC.

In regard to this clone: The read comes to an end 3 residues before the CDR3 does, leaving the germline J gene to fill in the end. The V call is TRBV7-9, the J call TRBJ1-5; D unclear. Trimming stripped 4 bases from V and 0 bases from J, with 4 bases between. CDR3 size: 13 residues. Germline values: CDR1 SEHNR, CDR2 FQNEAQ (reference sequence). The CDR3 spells CASSSNSNQPQHF. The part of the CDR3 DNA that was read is TGTGCCAGCAGCTCTAATAGCAATCAGCCC.

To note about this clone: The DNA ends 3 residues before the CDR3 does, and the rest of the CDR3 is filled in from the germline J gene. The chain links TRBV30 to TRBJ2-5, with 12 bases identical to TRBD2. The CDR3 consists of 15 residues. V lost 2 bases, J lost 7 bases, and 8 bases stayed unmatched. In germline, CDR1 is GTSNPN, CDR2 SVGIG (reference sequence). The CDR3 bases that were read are TGTGCCTGGAGTAGGCTAGCGGGAGGGGGGGGGACC. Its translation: CAWSRLAGGGGT. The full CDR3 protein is CAWSRLAGGGGTQYF.

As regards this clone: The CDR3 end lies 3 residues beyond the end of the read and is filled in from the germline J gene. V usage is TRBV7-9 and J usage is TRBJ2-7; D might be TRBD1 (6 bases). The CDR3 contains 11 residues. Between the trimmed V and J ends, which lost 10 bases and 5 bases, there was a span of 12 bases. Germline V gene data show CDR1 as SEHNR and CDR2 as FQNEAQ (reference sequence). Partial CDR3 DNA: TGTGCCACTACAGGGTCCCACGAG. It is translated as CATTGSHE. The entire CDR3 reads CATTGSHEQYF.

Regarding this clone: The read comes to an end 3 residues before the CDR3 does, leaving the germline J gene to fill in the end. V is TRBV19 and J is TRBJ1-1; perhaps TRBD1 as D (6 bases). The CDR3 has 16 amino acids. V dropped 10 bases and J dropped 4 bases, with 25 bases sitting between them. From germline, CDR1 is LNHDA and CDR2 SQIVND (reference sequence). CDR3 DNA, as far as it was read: TGTGCCACCATTAATGGCCCAACAGGGTATGCCACTGAA. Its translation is CATINGPTGYATE. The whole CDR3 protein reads CATINGPTGYATEAFF.

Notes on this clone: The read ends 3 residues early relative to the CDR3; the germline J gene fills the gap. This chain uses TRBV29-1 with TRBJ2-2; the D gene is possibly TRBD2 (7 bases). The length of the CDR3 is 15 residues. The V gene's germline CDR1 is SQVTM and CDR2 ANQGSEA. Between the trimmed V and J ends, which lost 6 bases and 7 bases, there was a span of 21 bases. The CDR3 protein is CSVRGAGALDGELFF. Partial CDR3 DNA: TGCAGCGTCCGGGGGGCGGGGGCGCTCGACGGGGAG.

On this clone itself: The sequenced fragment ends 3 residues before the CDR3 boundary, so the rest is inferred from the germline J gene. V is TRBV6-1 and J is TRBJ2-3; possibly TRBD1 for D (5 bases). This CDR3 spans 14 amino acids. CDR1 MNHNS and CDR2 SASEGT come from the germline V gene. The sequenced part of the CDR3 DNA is TGTGCCAGCAGTGAATCGGCAGGGTATCAGCCG. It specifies CASSESAGYQP. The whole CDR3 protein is CASSESAGYQPQYF.

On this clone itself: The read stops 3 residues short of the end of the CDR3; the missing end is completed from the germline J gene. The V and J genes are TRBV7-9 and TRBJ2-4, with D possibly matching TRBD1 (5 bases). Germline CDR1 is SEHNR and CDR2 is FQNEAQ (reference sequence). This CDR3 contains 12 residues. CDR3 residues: CASSILRDGQYF. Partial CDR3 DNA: TGTGCCAGCAGCATTCTCAGGGATGGT.

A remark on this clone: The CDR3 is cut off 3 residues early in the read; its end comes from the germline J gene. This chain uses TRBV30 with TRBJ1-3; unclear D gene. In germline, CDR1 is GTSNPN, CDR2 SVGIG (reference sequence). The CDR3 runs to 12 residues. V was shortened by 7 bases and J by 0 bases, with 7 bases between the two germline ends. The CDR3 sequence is CALESSGNTIYF. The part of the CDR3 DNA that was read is TGTGCCTTAGAGAGCTCTGGAAACACC.

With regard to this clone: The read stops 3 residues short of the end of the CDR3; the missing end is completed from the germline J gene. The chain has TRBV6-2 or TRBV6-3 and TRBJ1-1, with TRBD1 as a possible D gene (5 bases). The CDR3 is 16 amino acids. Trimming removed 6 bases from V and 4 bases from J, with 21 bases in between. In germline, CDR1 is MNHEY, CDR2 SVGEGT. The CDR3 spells CASRPLGARAPTEAFF. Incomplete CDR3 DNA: TGTGCCAGCAGACCCCTTGGGGCCAGGGCCCCCACTGAA.

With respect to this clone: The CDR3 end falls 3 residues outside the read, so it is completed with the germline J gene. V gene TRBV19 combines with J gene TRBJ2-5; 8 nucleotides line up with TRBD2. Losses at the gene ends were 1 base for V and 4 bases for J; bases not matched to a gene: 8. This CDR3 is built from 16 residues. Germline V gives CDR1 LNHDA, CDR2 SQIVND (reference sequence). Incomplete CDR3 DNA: TGTGCCAGTAGTATAGCAGGGGAGCGGGGGTCAGAGACC. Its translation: CASSIAGERGSET. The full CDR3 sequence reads CASSIAGERGSETQYF.

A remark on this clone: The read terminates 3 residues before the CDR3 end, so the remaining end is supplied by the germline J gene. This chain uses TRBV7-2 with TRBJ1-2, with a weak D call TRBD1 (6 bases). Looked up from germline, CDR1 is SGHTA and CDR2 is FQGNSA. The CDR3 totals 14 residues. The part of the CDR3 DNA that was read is TGTGCCAGCAGCTTAGCCGGGACATTCGTCGGC. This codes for CASSLAGTFVG. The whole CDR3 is CASSLAGTFVGYTF.

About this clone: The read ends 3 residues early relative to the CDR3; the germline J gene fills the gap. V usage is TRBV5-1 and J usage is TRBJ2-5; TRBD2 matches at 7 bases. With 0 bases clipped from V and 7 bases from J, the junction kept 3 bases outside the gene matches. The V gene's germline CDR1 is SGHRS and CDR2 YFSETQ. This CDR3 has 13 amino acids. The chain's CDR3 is CASSLEGEGTQYF. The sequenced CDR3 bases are TGCGCCAGCAGCTTGGAAGGGGAGGGGACC. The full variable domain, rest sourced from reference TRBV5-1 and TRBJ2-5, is KAGVTQTPRYLIKTRGQQVTLSCSPISGHRSVSWYQQTPGQGLQFLFEYFSETQRNKGNFPGRFSGRQFSNSRSEMNVSTLELGDSALYLCASSLEGEGTQYFGPGTRLLVL.

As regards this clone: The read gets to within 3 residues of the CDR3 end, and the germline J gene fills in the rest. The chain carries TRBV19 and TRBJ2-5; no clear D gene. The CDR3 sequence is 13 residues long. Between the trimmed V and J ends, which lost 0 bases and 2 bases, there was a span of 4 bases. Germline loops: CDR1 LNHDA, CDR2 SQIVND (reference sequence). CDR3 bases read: TGTGCCAGTAGTATAGAAGGGCAAGAGACC. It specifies CASSIEGQET. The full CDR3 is CASSIEGQETQYF.

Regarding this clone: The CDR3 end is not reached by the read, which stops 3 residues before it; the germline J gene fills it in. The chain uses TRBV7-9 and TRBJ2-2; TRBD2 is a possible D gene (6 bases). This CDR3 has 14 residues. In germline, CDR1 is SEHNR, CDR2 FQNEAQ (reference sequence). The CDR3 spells CASSIGGVGSPLFF. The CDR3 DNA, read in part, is TGTGCCAGCAGCATCGGAGGGGTAGGTTCACCG.

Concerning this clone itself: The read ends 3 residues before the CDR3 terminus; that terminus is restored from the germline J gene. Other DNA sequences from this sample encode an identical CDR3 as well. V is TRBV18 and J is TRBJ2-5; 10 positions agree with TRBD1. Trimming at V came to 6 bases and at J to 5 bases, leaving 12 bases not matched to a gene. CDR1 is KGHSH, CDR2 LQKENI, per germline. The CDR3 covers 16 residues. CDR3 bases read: TGTGCCAGCTCCCCCTCTGGACAGGGGGGCGTTGAGACC. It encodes CASSPSGQGGVET. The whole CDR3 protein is CASSPSGQGGVETQYF.

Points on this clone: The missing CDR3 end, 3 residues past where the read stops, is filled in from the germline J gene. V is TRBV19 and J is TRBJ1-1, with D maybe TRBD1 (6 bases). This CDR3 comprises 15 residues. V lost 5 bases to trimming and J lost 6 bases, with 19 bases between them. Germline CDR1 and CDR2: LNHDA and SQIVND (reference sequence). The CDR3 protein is CASSGSRTERSEAFF. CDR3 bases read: TGTGCCAGTAGTGGGTCCCGGACAGAGAGGTCTGAA.

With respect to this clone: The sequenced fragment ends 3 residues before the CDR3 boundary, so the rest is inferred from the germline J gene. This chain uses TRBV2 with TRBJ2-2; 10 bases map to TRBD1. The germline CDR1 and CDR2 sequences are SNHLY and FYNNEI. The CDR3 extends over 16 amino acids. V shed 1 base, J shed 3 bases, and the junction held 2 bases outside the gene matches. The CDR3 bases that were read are TGTGCCAGCAGTGAAGGACAGGGGGCCTACACCGGGGAG. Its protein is CASSEGQGAYTGE. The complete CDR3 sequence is CASSEGQGAYTGELFF.